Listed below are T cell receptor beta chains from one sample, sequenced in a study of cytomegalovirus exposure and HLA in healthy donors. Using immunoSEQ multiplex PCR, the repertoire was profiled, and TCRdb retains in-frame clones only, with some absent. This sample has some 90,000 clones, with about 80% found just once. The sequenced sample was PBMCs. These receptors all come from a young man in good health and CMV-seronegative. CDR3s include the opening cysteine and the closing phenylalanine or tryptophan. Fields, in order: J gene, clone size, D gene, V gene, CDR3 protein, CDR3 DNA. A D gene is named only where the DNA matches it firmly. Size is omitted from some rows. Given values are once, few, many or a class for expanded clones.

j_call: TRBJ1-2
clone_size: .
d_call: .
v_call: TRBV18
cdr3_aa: CASSRGTNYGYTF
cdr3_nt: TGTGCCAGCTCACGAGGAACCAACTATGGCTACACCTTC

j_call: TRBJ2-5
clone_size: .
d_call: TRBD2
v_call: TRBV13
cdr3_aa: CASSLELAGGGEQYF
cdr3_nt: TGTGCCAGCAGCTTAGAACTAGCGGGGGGCGGGGAGCAGTACTTC

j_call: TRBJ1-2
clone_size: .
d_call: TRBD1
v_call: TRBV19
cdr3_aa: CASSHGTGTTFNYGYTF
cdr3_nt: TGTGCCAGTAGCCATGGGACAGGGACCACCTTCAACTATGGCTACACCTTC

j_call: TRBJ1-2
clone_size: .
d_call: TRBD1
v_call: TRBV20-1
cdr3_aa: CSGDSDYGYTF
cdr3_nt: TGCAGTGGGGACAGTGATTATGGCTACACCTTC

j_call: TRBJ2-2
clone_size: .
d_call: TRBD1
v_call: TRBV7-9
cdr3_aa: CASSPAGGITGELFF
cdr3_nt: TGTGCCAGCAGCCCGGCAGGGGGCATCACCGGGGAGCTGTTTTTT

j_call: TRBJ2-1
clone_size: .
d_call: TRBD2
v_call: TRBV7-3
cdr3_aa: CASSFTGTSLYNEQFF
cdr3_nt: TGTGCCAGCAGTTTTACCGGGACTAGCCTCTACAATGAGCAGTTCTTC

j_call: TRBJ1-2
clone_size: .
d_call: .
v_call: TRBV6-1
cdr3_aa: CASAQANYGYTF
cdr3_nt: TGTGCCAGCGCCCAGGCTAACTATGGCTACACCTTC

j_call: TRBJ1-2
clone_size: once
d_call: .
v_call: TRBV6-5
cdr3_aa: CASSYNRCGYTF
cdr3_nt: TGTGCCAGCAGTTATAATCGGTGTGGCTACACCTTC

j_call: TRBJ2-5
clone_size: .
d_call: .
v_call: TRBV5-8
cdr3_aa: CASSLASTTGLRGETQYF
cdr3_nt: TGTGCCAGCAGCTTGGCCTCTACTACGGGACTGAGAGGGGAGACCCAGTACTTC

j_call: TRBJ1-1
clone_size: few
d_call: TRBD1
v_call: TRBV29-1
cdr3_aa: CSVEDPWTGKNTEAFF
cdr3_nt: TGCAGCGTTGAAGACCCTTGGACAGGGAAGAACACTGAAGCTTTCTTT

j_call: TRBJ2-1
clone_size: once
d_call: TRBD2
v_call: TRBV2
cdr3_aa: CASTRRGDEQFF
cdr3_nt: TGTGCCAGCACACGTCGGGGGGATGAGCAGTTCTTC

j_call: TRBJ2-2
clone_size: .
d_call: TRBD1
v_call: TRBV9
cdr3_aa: CASSVGQGATGELFF
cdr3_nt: TGTGCCAGCAGCGTAGGGCAGGGGGCCACCGGGGAGCTGTTTTTT

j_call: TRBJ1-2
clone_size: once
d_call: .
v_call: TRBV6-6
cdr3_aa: CASSYSPVEGVYGYTF
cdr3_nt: TGTGCTAGCAGTTACTCCCCGGTCGAAGGGGTCTATGGCTACACCTTC

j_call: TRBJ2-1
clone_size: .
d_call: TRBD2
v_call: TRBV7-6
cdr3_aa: CASSLIAGGLNEQFF
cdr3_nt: TGTGCCAGCAGCTTGATAGCGGGGGGCTTAAATGAGCAGTTCTTC

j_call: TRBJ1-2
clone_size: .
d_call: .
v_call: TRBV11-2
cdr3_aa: CASSFRNYGYTF
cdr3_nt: TGTGCCAGCAGCTTCAGAAACTATGGCTACACCTTC

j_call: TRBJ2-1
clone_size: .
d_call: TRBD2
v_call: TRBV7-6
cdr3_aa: CASSSGLARNNEQFF
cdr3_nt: TGTGCCAGCAGTTCAGGACTAGCGCGCAACAATGAGCAGTTCTTC

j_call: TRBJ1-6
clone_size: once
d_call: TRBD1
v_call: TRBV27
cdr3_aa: CASRPGQGNSPLHF
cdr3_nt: TGTGCCAGCCGCCCGGGACAGGGAAATTCACCCCTCCACTTT

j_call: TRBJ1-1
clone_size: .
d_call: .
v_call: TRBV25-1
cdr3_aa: CASSKRTDVNTEAFF
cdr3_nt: TGTGCCAGCAGTAAAAGGACAGACGTAAACACTGAAGCTTTCTTT

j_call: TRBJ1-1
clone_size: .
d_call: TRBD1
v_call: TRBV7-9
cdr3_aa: CASSKLTGLNTEAFF
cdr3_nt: TGTGCCAGCAGCAAACTGACAGGGTTGAACACTGAAGCTTTCTTT

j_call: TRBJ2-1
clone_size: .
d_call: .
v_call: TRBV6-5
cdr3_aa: CASSSQGTLYNEQFF
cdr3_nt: TGTGCCAGCAGTTCCCAAGGGACACTTTACAATGAGCAGTTCTTC

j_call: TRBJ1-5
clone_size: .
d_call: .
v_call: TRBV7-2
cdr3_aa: CASSLVEAEPQHF
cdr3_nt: TGTGCCAGCAGCTTAGTTGAAGCGGAGCCCCAGCATTTT

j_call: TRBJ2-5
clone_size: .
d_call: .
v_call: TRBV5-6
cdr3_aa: CASSLAFLSYQETQYF
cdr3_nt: TGTGCCAGCAGCTTGGCCTTCTTGAGTTACCAAGAGACCCAGTACTTC

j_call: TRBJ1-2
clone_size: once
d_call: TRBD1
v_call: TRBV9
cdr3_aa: CASSGGRDRAKPYYGYTF
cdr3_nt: TGTGCCAGCAGCGGAGGTAGGGACAGGGCCAAGCCCTACTATGGCTACACCTTC

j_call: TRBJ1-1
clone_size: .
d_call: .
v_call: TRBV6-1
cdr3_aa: CASRTENMNTEAFF
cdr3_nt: TGTGCCAGTCGGACAGAAAACATGAACACTGAAGCTTTCTTT

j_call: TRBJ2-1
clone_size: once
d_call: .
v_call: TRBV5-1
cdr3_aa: CASSSLTGYNEQFF
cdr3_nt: TGCGCCAGCAGCTCATTGACAGGTTACAATGAGCAGTTCTTC

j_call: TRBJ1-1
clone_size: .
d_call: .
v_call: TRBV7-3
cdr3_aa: CASSLQATNTEAFF
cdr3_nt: TGTGCCAGCAGCTTACAGGCGACGAACACTGAAGCTTTCTTT

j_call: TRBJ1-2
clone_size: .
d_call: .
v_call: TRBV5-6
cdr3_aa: CASNSVLNYGYTF
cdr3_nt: TGTGCCAGCAATAGTGTACTTAACTATGGCTACACCTTC

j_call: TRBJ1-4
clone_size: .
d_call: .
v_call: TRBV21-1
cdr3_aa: CASSKGPFRRRLNEKLFF
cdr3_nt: TGTGCCAGCAGCAAAGGCCCCTTTCGGAGGCGACTTAATGAAAAACTGTTTTTT

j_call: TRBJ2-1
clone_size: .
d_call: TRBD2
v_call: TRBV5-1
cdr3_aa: CASSLEASGYNEQFF
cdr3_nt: TGCGCCAGCAGCTTGGAGGCTAGCGGATACAATGAGCAGTTCTTC

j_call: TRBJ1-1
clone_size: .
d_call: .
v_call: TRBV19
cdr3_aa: CASIDGMNTEAFF
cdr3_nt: TGTGCCAGTATAGACGGGATGAACACTGAAGCTTTCTTT

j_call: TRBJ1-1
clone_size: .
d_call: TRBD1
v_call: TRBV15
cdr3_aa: CATSSLGQEVLNTEAFF
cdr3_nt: TGTGCCACCAGCAGTCTGGGACAGGAGGTCCTGAACACTGAAGCTTTCTTT

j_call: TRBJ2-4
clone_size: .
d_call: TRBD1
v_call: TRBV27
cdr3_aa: CASRPGQVAKNIQYF
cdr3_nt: TGTGCCAGCAGACCAGGACAGGTAGCCAAAAACATTCAGTACTTC

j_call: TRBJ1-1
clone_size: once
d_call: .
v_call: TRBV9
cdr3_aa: CASSVDPSGTEAFF
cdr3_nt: TGTGCCAGCAGCGTAGACCCTTCCGGCACTGAAGCTTTCTTT

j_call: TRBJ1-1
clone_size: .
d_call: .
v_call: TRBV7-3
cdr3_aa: CASSLTRTQNTEAFF
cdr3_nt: TGTGCCAGCAGCTTAACGAGAACCCAGAACACTGAAGCTTTCTTT

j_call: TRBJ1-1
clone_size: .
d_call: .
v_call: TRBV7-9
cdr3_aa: CASSWGMGSEAFF
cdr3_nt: TGTGCCAGCAGCTGGGGCATGGGCTCGGAAGCTTTCTTT

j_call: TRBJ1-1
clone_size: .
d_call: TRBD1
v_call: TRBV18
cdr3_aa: CASSPPGTGTRTEAFF
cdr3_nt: TGTGCCAGCTCACCACCGGGGACAGGGACTCGGACTGAAGCTTTCTTT

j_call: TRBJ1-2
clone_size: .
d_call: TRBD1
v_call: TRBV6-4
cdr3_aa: CASAPDREAGYTF
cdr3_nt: TGTGCCAGCGCACCGGACAGGGAAGCCGGCTACACCTTC

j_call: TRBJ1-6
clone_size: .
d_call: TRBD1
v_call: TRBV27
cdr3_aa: CASSLGQGHSPLHF
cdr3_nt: TGTGCCAGCAGTTTGGGACAGGGTCATTCACCCCTCCACTTT

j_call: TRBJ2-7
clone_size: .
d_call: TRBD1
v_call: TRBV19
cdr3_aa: CASSAGQGATYEQYF
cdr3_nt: TGTGCCAGTAGTGCCGGACAGGGAGCCACCTACGAGCAGTACTTC

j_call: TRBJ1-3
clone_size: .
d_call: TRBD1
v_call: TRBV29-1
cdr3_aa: CSVGTGPSGNTIYF
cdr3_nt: TGCAGCGTCGGGACAGGGCCCTCTGGAAACACCATATATTTT

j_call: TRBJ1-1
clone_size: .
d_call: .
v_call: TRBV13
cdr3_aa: CASSLGQKTTEAFF
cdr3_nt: TGTGCCAGCAGCTTAGGACAGAAAACCACTGAAGCTTTCTTT

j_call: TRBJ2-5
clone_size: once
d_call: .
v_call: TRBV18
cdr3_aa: CASSLVRGLETQYF
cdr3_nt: TGTGCCAGCTCCCTCGTCCGGGGATTGGAGACCCAGTACTTC

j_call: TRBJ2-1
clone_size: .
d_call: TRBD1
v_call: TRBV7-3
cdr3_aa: CASSDPGQGNEQFF
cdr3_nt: TGTGCCAGCAGCGATCCGGGACAGGGGAATGAGCAGTTCTTC

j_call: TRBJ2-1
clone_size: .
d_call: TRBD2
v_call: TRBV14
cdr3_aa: CASTGLAGVYNEQFF
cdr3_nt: TGTGCCAGCACCGGACTAGCGGGGGTCTACAATGAGCAGTTCTTC

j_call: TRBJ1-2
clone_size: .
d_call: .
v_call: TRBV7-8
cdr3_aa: CASVGASGRGNYGYTF
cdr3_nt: TGTGCCAGCGTAGGGGCCAGCGGGAGGGGGAACTATGGCTACACCTTC

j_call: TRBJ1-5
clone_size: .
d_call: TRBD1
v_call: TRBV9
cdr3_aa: CASSSGQGNQPQHF
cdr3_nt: TGTGCCAGCAGCTCCGGACAGGGCAATCAGCCCCAGCATTTT

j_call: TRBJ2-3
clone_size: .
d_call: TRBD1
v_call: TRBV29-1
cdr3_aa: CSVEPGQHTDTQYF
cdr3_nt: TGCAGCGTTGAACCGGGACAGCACACAGATACGCAGTATTTT

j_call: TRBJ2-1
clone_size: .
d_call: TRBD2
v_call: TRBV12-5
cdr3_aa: CASGLGTSGPTNEQFF
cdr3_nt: TGTGCTAGTGGTTTGGGCACTAGCGGGCCTACTAATGAGCAGTTCTTC

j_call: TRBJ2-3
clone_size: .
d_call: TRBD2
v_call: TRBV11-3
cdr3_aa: CASSPGTSGTQYF
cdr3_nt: TGTGCCAGCAGCCCTGGGACTAGCGGTACGCAGTATTTT

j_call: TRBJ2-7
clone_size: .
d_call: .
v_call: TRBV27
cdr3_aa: CASYGGIYEQYF
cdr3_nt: TGTGCCAGCTACGGAGGGATCTACGAGCAGTACTTC

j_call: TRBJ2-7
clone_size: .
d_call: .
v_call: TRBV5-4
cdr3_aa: CASSFDRLLYEQYF
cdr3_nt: TGTGCCAGCAGCTTCGACAGGCTCCTCTACGAGCAGTACTTC